The 10 T cell receptor beta chains listed next were all sequenced from one sample in a study of shared clonotypes between healthy human individuals. Produced via immunoSEQ multiplex PCR; TCRdb's table is partial and in-frame only. The sample holds some 92,000 clones; roughly half are singletons and the top ten take over 13%. Source material: PBMCs. These TCRs come from a woman aged 40-49 years in good health. Some clones in this sample may be carry-over from other donors' samples.

The chain carries TRBV30 and TRBJ1-3; D is undetermined. V was trimmed by 3 bases and J by 0 bases, leaving 3 bases between them. The CDR3 totals 12 residues. The germline V gene has CDR1 GTSNPN and CDR2 SVGIG (reference sequence). The chain's CDR3 is CAWSLSGNTIYF. As DNA, the CDR3 is TGTGCCTGGAGCCTCTCTGGAAACACCATATATTTT. The full variable domain, in which reference TRBV30 and TRBJ1-3 provide the parts outside the CDR3, is SQTIHQWPATLVQPVGSPLSLECTVEGTSNPNLYWYRQAAGRGLQLLFYSVGIGQISSEVPQNLSASRPQDRQFILSSKKLLLSDSGFYLCAWSLSGNTIYFGEGSWLTVV.

This clone was picked up a small number of times. The chain combines TRBV6-4 with TRBJ1-5; D is unresolved. Trimming took 8 bases from V and 0 from J, leaving 8 bases between them. The CDR3 totals 13 residues. Germline CDR1 is MRHNA and CDR2 is SNTAGT. The CDR3 bases are TGTGCCAGCTCACCGGATAGCAATCAGCCCCAGCATTTT. Translating it yields CASSPDSNQPQHF.

As regards this clone: This sample includes further DNA sequences coding for the same CDR3. This chain uses TRBV30 with TRBJ2-7; no firm D call. With 1 base removed from V and 5 bases from J, the gap between germline ends came to 6 bases. Germline values: CDR1 GTSNPN, CDR2 SVGIG (reference sequence). The CDR3 sequence is 11 residues long. The CDR3 region has the DNA TGTGCCTGGAGTGCCAGAAACGAGCAGTACTTC. It codes for CAWSARNEQYF.

V gene TRBV5-1 combines with J gene TRBJ1-5; possible D gene TRBD1, 6 bases. This CDR3 spans 15 amino acids. From germline, CDR1 is SGHRS and CDR2 YFSETQ. Between the trimmed V and J ends, which lost 4 bases and 2 bases, there was a span of 13 bases. The CDR3 DNA reads as TGCGCCAGCAGCCCGGTTGGGGGCGGCAATCAGCCCCAGCATTTT. Protein product: CASSPVGGGNQPQHF.

This sequence joins TRBV18 and TRBJ2-5, with TRBD2 matching over 7 bases. The DNA end is more similar to TRBJ2-7, so the J call may be wrong. Germline CDR1 KGHSH, CDR2 LQKENI. The CDR3 is 16 amino acids. The CDR3 DNA is TGTGCCAGCTCACCTAACACCGGGACTAACACCTACGAGCAGTACTTC. Its protein is CASSPNTGTNTYEQYF.

This clone appeared once. The chain has TRBV7-9 and TRBJ1-1, with D possibly being TRBD1 (5 bases). V dropped 5 bases and J dropped 4 bases, with 17 bases sitting between them. The CDR3 spans 15 residues. Looked up from germline, CDR1 is SEHNR and CDR2 is FQNEAQ (reference sequence). CDR3 residues: CASSAPGPSGTEAFF. The CDR3 bases are TGTGCCAGCAGCGCCCCAGGGCCGTCGGGCACTGAAGCTTTCTTT.

Note on this clone: The junction departs from germline at one end; a sequencing error may be responsible. The rearrangement links TRBV18 to TRBJ2-5; TRBD1 matches at 7 bases. Germline V gene lookup returns CDR1 KGHSH and CDR2 LQKENI. This CDR3 has 15 residues. CDR3 coding DNA: TGTGCCAGCTCTCCACCTAAGACAGGGATGGAGACCCAGTACTTC. Its protein is CASSPPKTGMETQYF.

The rearrangement uses TRBV7-9 and TRBJ2-5, with TRBD2 matching 7 bases. The J call may be incorrect, as the DNA end agrees better with TRBJ2-7. The CDR3 length is 15 residues. The germline V gene encodes CDR1 SEHNR and CDR2 FQNEAQ (reference sequence). The CDR3 loop reads CASSLAVTSSYEQYF. The CDR3 bases are TGTGCCAGCAGCTTAGCAGTGACTAGCAGCTACGAGCAGTACTTC.

This clone was observed a handful of times. The V gene is TRBV7-8, the J gene TRBJ2-7, with 15 bases lining up with TRBD2. Losses at the gene ends were 4 bases for V and 2 bases for J; bases not matched to a gene: 0. This CDR3 spans 15 amino acids. Germline CDR1 SGHVS, CDR2 FQNEAQ. The CDR3 spells CASSWTSGRAYEQYF. The CDR3 coding sequence is TGTGCCAGCAGCTGGACTAGCGGGAGGGCCTACGAGCAGTACTTC. Looking up the rest from reference TRBV7-8 and TRBJ2-7 gives the full variable domain: GAGVSQSPRYKVAKRGQDVALRCDPISGHVSLFWYQQALGQGPEFLTYFQNEAQLDKSGLPSDRFFAERPEGSVSTLKIQRTQQEDSAVYLCASSWTSGRAYEQYFGPGTRLTVT.

This clone was recorded at least ten times. The chain employs TRBV29-1 and TRBJ2-1; 7 nucleotides match TRBD2. The germline V gene encodes CDR1 SQVTM and CDR2 ANQGSEA. CDR3 size: 16 residues. V dropped 0 bases and J dropped 8; count of bases not matched to a gene: 13. CDR3 protein: CSVEDGGEGFRDEQFF. CDR3 DNA sequence: TGCAGCGTTGAAGATGGGGGGGAGGGTTTCCGCGATGAGCAGTTCTTC.